A selection of T cell receptor beta chains follows, all from one sample in a study of T cells in tumors after PD-1 blockade. Clones were sequenced by immunoSEQ multiplex PCR, and TCRdb holds only the in-frame ones, with some missing. This sample has 60,000 or so clones; 80% occur once, and the top ten carry about an eighth. The sequences come from PBMCs, collected before anti-PD-1 treatment. The receptors derive from a human donor with basal cell carcinoma. The CDR3 runs from the conserved cysteine through the conserved F or W.

j_gene: TRBJ1-2
v_gene: TRBV18
CDR3aa: CASSPGKTGFHGYTF

j_gene: TRBJ1-6
v_gene: TRBV2
CDR3aa: CASSQLRQPNSPLHF

j_gene: TRBJ2-5
v_gene: TRBV7-8
CDR3aa: CASSLAPRETQYF

j_gene: TRBJ2-7
v_gene: TRBV5-8
CDR3aa: CASSSRTTISPYEQYF

j_gene: TRBJ2-1
v_gene: TRBV6-2/TRBV6-3
CDR3aa: CASSIPEAGGNNEQFF

j_gene: TRBJ2-5
v_gene: TRBV2
CDR3aa: CASSVWDRAGETQYF

j_gene: TRBJ1-6
v_gene: TRBV2
CDR3aa: CASRRDDSPLHF

j_gene: TRBJ2-1
v_gene: TRBV19
CDR3aa: CASSIGPGSYNEQFF

j_gene: TRBJ1-5
v_gene: TRBV2
CDR3aa: CASTSDRVNQPQHF

j_gene: TRBJ1-4
v_gene: TRBV5-1
CDR3aa: CASSLDQGGANEKLFF

j_gene: TRBJ2-2
v_gene: TRBV11-3
CDR3aa: CASSLQGVNTGELFF

j_gene: TRBJ2-1
v_gene: TRBV15
CDR3aa: CAIQQRQRGANYNEQFF

j_gene: TRBJ1-5
v_gene: TRBV2
CDR3aa: CASSEQFFNQPQHF

j_gene: TRBJ1-4
v_gene: TRBV12-3/TRBV12-4
CDR3aa: CASSLRAEKLFF

j_gene: TRBJ1-1
v_gene: TRBV5-6
CDR3aa: CASSIRDRENTEAFF

j_gene: TRBJ2-1
v_gene: TRBV6-4
CDR3aa: CASSAEAGGAYEQFF

j_gene: TRBJ1-1
v_gene: TRBV6-1
CDR3aa: CASSEWTGTNTEAFF

j_gene: TRBJ1-1
v_gene: TRBV19
CDR3aa: CATAGVKGTEAFF

j_gene: TRBJ1-5
v_gene: TRBV19
CDR3aa: CASSPTDQPQHF

j_gene: TRBJ2-1
v_gene: TRBV5-1
CDR3aa: CASSLGGTNNEQFF

j_gene: TRBJ2-3
v_gene: TRBV30
CDR3aa: CAWKLKGQGAIRVDTQYF

j_gene: TRBJ2-2
v_gene: TRBV2
CDR3aa: CASSVLTGELFF

j_gene: TRBJ1-4
v_gene: TRBV9
CDR3aa: CASSFRTGSNEKLFF

j_gene: TRBJ2-7
v_gene: TRBV11-3
CDR3aa: CASSRGSSSYEQYF

j_gene: TRBJ1-2
v_gene: TRBV6-5
CDR3aa: CASSSIGTGGYGYTF

j_gene: TRBJ2-7
v_gene: TRBV5-4
CDR3aa: CASSLAGRPWGQYF

j_gene: TRBJ2-5
v_gene: TRBV11-3
CDR3aa: CASSLAAGGGGETQYF

j_gene: TRBJ1-4
v_gene: TRBV6-2/TRBV6-3
CDR3aa: CASSYIQSNEKLFF

j_gene: TRBJ2-1
v_gene: TRBV20-1
CDR3aa: CSASPENEQFF

j_gene: TRBJ1-2
v_gene: TRBV5-6
CDR3aa: CASSFSGLRANYGYTF

j_gene: TRBJ1-5
v_gene: TRBV9
CDR3aa: CASSATTGWNQPQHF

j_gene: TRBJ1-6
v_gene: TRBV19
CDR3aa: CASRFEQGRNSPLHF

j_gene: TRBJ1-4
v_gene: TRBV5-1
CDR3aa: CASSVTGGNEKLFF

j_gene: TRBJ1-4
v_gene: TRBV19
CDR3aa: CASTLRQGSTATNEKLFF

j_gene: TRBJ1-4
v_gene: TRBV7-9
CDR3aa: CASSFGFQNEKLFF

j_gene: TRBJ1-3
v_gene: TRBV29-1
CDR3aa: CSVADSGGNTIYF

j_gene: TRBJ2-3
v_gene: TRBV14
CDR3aa: CASSQDIRGAGDTQYF

j_gene: TRBJ1-2
v_gene: TRBV21-1
CDR3aa: CASSKFNFGTVYGYTF

j_gene: TRBJ1-2
v_gene: TRBV30
CDR3aa: CAFSRGGDYGYTF

j_gene: TRBJ2-7
v_gene: TRBV5-1
CDR3aa: CASSQWTGSNEQYF

j_gene: TRBJ1-5
v_gene: TRBV30
CDR3aa: CAWSPDPWNSNQPQHF

j_gene: TRBJ2-3
v_gene: TRBV18
CDR3aa: CASSQTGRGGTDTQYF

j_gene: TRBJ1-6
v_gene: TRBV11-3
CDR3aa: CASSSGRSMVSPLHF

j_gene: TRBJ2-1
v_gene: TRBV3-1/TRBV3-2
CDR3aa: CASSLIRDMDYNEQFF

j_gene: TRBJ1-6
v_gene: TRBV9
CDR3aa: CASSLGLTSSPLHF

j_gene: TRBJ2-3
v_gene: TRBV6-2/TRBV6-3
CDR3aa: CASSYTSRTDTQYF